The entry below describes one T cell receptor (beta chain). No cognate antigen has been identified for it. Base qualities were left out, and no much larger clone turns up one base away. Genomic DNA was isolated from the sorted cells so that the TCRbeta CDR3 region could be sequenced. TCRbeta CDR3 regions were sequenced using the immunoSEQ Assay. TCRdb obtained this table from immuneACCESS and retained in-frame rearrangements with V and J assigned. These tables miss some clones; where compared with another copy, unresolved V genes account for less than half of the shortfall, and the remainder is unexplained. This sample has roughly 76,000 clones in its table, and roughly 82% of those were observed once. 0.9% to 1.4% of the sample is in the top ten clones. This sample stems from a study of OX40 agonist ivuxolimab in advanced cancers. Regarding the study in general: Ivuxolimab was a fully human IgG2 agonistic monoclonal antibody targeting the costimulatory receptor OX40 (CD134). Peripheral TCRbeta sequencing was intended to test whether TCR sequence diversity was altered and clonal T-cell expansion was caused by ivuxolimab. A male proportion of around 81% and a mean age of approximately 62 years, ranging from about 20 to 79, were recorded for the dose-escalation cohort. Intravenous ivuxolimab was administered to patients every 2 weeks at six dose levels: 0.01, 0.1, 0.3, 1.5, 3 and 10 mg/kg. The paper covers the monotherapy dose-escalation part of the phase I ivuxolimab trial, which included N of about 50 patients. Patients were allowed to have had prior anti-PD-1, anti-PD-L1 or anti-CTLA-4 therapy, and around 43% of the dose-escalation patients had been treated with checkpoint inhibitors. Partial responses occurred in three dose-escalation patients, of whom one had hepatocellular carcinoma and two had cutaneous melanoma. Among the roughly 52 dose-escalation patients, around 20 had hepatocellular carcinoma, around 15 melanoma, 9 renal cell carcinoma and 9 head and neck cancer.

Patients with autoimmune disease history or receiving systemic immunosuppression were excluded from the trial. Peripheral blood for TCR sequencing was collected from all dose cohorts at baseline, on cycle 4 day 1, and on cycle 7 day 1. The samples were taken from a phase I, first-in-human, multicenter, open-label dose-escalation trial of ivuxolimab. Adults with locally advanced or metastatic melanoma, renal cell carcinoma, hepatocellular carcinoma or head and neck squamous cell carcinoma were enrolled in the trial. CD4+ and CD8+ T cells were sorted separately from peripheral blood before TCR sequencing. Inclusive of the bounding cysteine and phenylalanine, the CDR3 is 14 residues long. Only the CDR3 DNA is retained, 42 bases long and in frame from the first base. Cut back by 6 bases and 2 bases, the V and J ends lie 13 bases apart. As encoded in the germline V gene (reference sequence), CDR1 is LNHDA while CDR2 is SQIVND.

Here is what the overall study found, with its caveats: The antigen specificity of the clonally expanded peripheral T cells was not determined. In the 0.1-3.0 mg/kg groups, partial responders had among the lowest normalized peripheral clonal expansion, particularly in CD8+ T cells. Low levels of normalized T-cell clonal expansion were also seen in some patients who did not respond. After ivuxolimab, expanded clones were on average more numerous among CD8+ T cells than among CD4+ T cells. Clonal expansion of both CD4+ and CD8+ blood T cells was observed from baseline to week 6 at doses 0.1 to 3.0 mg/kg.

This receptor was taken from an adult with an advanced solid tumor such as melanoma, head and neck, liver or kidney cancer. The sequence is built from TRBV19 and TRBJ1-2; a weak D assignment points to TRBD1 (5 bases agree). The sequencing used CD4+ or CD8+ T cells sorted from blood, collected in a trial of the OX40 agonist ivuxolimab. CDR3 loop: CASSSTDTNYGYTF. The nucleotide sequence reads as follows: TGTGCCAGTAGCTCGACAGACACCAACTATGGCTACACCTTC.